The next 21 T cell receptor beta chains were all read from a single sample in a study of cytomegalovirus exposure and HLA in healthy donors. PCR employed 60 Vbeta and 13 Jbeta primers. Measured with immunoSEQ multiplex PCR; TCRdb has only the in-frame clones, and not every one. The table has about 170,000 clones, over 65% seen once; the top ten hold 6% to 7.5%. Input material: PBMCs. Receptors were obtained from a man aged 35 to 55 in good health and CMV-seropositive.

The chain employs TRBV4-3 and TRBJ2-5; D is possibly TRBD1 (6 bases). From germline, CDR1 is LGHNA and CDR2 YSLEER. V lost 5 bases and J 3 bases, leaving 16 bases between the germline ends. This CDR3 contains 15 residues. This CDR3 reads CASSSTTGREETQYF. Written as DNA, the CDR3 is TGCGCCAGCAGCTCCACAACAGGGCGGGAAGAGACCCAGTACTTC.

V is TRBV10-3 and J is TRBJ1-5, with 7 bases that match TRBD1. The length of the CDR3 is 18 residues. Germline trimming cut 0 bases from V and 4 bases from J; bases unmatched to any gene: 12. The germline CDR1 and CDR2 sequences are ENHRY and SYGVKD. For the CDR3, the DNA is TGTGCCATCAGTGAGTCAGGGGGCGAATTCCCCCGAAATCAGCCCCAGCATTTT. Translation: CAISESGGEFPRNQPQHF.

The J gene is TRBJ2-3, the V gene TRBV4-2, with TRBD2 matching 8 bases. CDR1 is LGHNA, CDR2 YNFKEQ, per germline. The V segment lost 1 base and the J segment 0 bases; nucleotides outside the gene matches: 6. This CDR3 has 17 residues. CDR3 amino acids: CASSQVGRGVSTDTQYF. The CDR3 DNA sequence: TGTGCCAGCAGCCAAGTGGGGCGGGGGGTAAGCACAGATACGCAGTATTTT.

This chain uses TRBV12-5 with TRBJ2-7; 7 bases agree with TRBD2. Per the germline V gene, CDR1 is LGHNT and CDR2 is FRNRAP. The CDR3 sequence is 14 residues long. After removal of 9 bases from V and 2 bases from J, the junction contained 10 bases not matched to a gene. DNA of the CDR3: TGTGCTAGCTGGGTGGGGGGGACCCCCTACGAGCAGTACTTC. It translates to CASWVGGTPYEQYF.

The chain joins TRBV9 to TRBJ1-1; D is possibly TRBD1 (6 bases). The CDR3 runs 13 residues. Germline V gene data show CDR1 as SGDLS and CDR2 as YYNGEE. V lost 4 bases and J 6 bases, leaving 13 bases between the germline ends. CDR3 in amino acids: CASSLMDRPEAFF. For the CDR3, the DNA is TGTGCCAGCAGCCTTATGGACAGACCTGAAGCTTTCTTT.

With respect to this clone: Compared with germline, one end of the junction differs, possibly owing to a read error. The chain is built from TRBV9 and TRBJ1-2; D perhaps matches TRBD1 (6 bases). Germline CDR1 reads SGDLS; CDR2 reads YYNGEE. The CDR3 covers 14 residues. CDR3 DNA: TGTGCCGGCAGCGTAGCGGGGGGCGAGAGTGGCTACACCTTC. Its translation: CAGSVAGGESGYTF.

DNA for the CDR3: TGCGCCAGCAGCTTCTTTTCGGTGGGAGGGGAGACCCAGTACTTC. Residues: CASSFFSVGGETQYF. J is TRBJ2-5 and V is TRBV5-1; 7 positions agree with TRBD2. J lost 5 bases, V lost 2 bases, and 9 bases had no gene match. Germline V gives CDR1 SGHRS, CDR2 YFSETQ. CDR3 length: 15 amino acids.

A single count supports this clone. The rearrangement links TRBV9 to TRBJ2-3; D unresolved. This CDR3 is built from 14 residues. Germline assignment: CDR1 SGDLS and CDR2 YYNGEE. The germline V and J ends were trimmed by 4 bases and 6 bases, with 15 bases remaining between them. The CDR3 sequence: CASSPGVSVDTQYF. The CDR3 nucleotides read TGTGCCAGCAGCCCCGGCGTCAGCGTCGATACGCAGTATTTT.

J is TRBJ1-1 and V is TRBV4-3; no reliable D call. Looked up from germline, CDR1 is LGHNA and CDR2 is YSLEER. V gave up 2 bases and J gave up 4 bases, with 8 bases separating them. The CDR3 has 13 amino acids. This chain's CDR3 is CASSQLVATEAFF. CDR3 DNA sequence: TGCGCCAGCAGCCAATTGGTAGCCACTGAAGCTTTCTTT.

The chain employs TRBV29-1 and TRBJ1-1; D might be TRBD1 (5 bases). The V and J ends lost 6 bases and 8 bases respectively, with 16 bases between them. This CDR3 comprises 12 residues. Germline V gene data show CDR1 as SQVTM and CDR2 as ANQGSEA. The chain's CDR3 is CSVQGAGREAFF. The CDR3 nucleotides read TGCAGCGTGCAGGGTGCGGGGAGAGAAGCTTTCTTT.

The chain uses TRBV13 and TRBJ2-7; TRBD1 aligns across 8 bases. The V segment lost 4 bases and the J segment 8 bases; nucleotides outside the gene matches: 10. This CDR3 is 14 amino acids long. The germline gives CDR1 PRHDT, CDR2 FYEKMQ (reference sequence). The CDR3 reads CASSSWTGKRKQYF. As DNA, the CDR3 is TGTGCCAGCAGCTCCTGGACAGGGAAGAGAAAGCAGTACTTC.

The CDR3: CASSSPEGATEAFF. The CDR3, as DNA: TGTGCCAGCAGCTCCCCTGAGGGGGCCACTGAAGCTTTCTTT. The rearrangement links TRBV5-4 to TRBJ1-1; 7 nucleotides agree with TRBD1. Unmatched junction bases numbered 6, after V lost 3 bases and J lost 4 bases. Germline loops: CDR1 SGHNT, CDR2 YYREEE (reference sequence). The CDR3 is made up of 14 amino acids.

The genes are TRBV6-1 and TRBJ1-5; D might be TRBD1 (6 bases). Looked up from germline, CDR1 is MNHNS and CDR2 is SASEGT. This CDR3 comprises 14 residues. The V end was cut by 6 bases, the J end by 2 bases, with 11 bases between. The CDR3 is CASRTGMGNQPQHF. The CDR3 coding sequence is TGTGCCAGCAGAACAGGGATGGGCAATCAGCCCCAGCATTTT.

V usage is TRBV6-5 and J usage is TRBJ2-5; D gene unclear. The V end was cut by 0 bases, the J end by 1 base, with 6 bases between. This CDR3 has 14 amino acids. Germline V gene sequence: CDR1 MNHEY, CDR2 SVGAGI. Here the CDR3 DNA reads TGTGCCAGCAGTTACTCCTCAGTCCAAGAGACCCAGTACTTC. Its protein product is CASSYSSVQETQYF.

To note about this clone: The junction does not match germline at one end; this may be a read error. This rearrangement joins TRBV7-7 to TRBJ2-3, with 10 bases aligning to TRBD2. CDR1 is SSHAT and CDR2 is FNYEAQ in the germline V gene (reference sequence). This CDR3 is 14 amino acids long. CDR3 nucleotide sequence: TGTGCTAGCAGCGCGCTAGCGGGGGAAGGTACGCAGTATTTT. This sequence encodes CASSALAGEGTQYF.

V gene TRBV7-9 combines with J gene TRBJ1-4, with D unclear. Germline lookup yields CDR1 SEHNR and CDR2 FQNEAQ (reference sequence). There are 14 residues in the CDR3. Trimming shortened V by 1 base and J by 7 bases, and 10 bases separated the two germline ends. CDR3 amino acids: CASSLGTWGEKLFF. The DNA of the CDR3 is TGTGCCAGCAGCTTAGGGACTTGGGGTGAAAAACTGTTTTTT.

This clone was detected a few times. The rearrangement links TRBV7-2 to TRBJ1-2; 7 bases align to TRBD1. The CDR3 length is 14 residues. The V gene end was trimmed by 4 bases and the J gene end by 7 bases; junction bases not matched to a gene: 9. CDR1 and CDR2 (germline): SGHTA, FQGNSA. CDR3 in amino acids: CASSSDREVSGYTF. Written as DNA, the CDR3 is TGTGCCAGCAGCTCCGACAGGGAGGTCAGTGGCTACACCTTC.

This clone was observed a handful of times. The chain is built from TRBV4-1 and TRBJ1-2, with a tentative D call TRBD1 (6 bases). This CDR3 has 15 amino acids. The V gene lost 4 bases and the J gene lost 5 bases, with 17 bases spanning the gap. The V gene's germline CDR1 is MGHRA and CDR2 YSYEKL. Here the CDR3 reads CASSLQGPGAYGYTF. The CDR3 DNA reads TGCGCCAGCAGCCTCCAGGGGCCAGGGGCGTATGGCTACACCTTC.

V and J are TRBV5-1 and TRBJ1-2; the D gene is possibly TRBD1 (6 bases). The germline gives CDR1 SGHRS, CDR2 YFSETQ. There are 17 residues in the CDR3. Trimming shortened V by 3 bases and J by 8 bases, and 26 bases separated the two germline ends. CDR3 residues: CASSSLIGRDIEGGYTF. The CDR3 DNA sequence: TGCGCCAGCAGCTCCCTAATCGGCCGGGACATCGAGGGGGGCTACACCTTC.

The chain joins TRBV18 to TRBJ1-1; TRBD1 aligns across 8 bases. This CDR3 spans 15 amino acids. Germline CDR1 is KGHSH and CDR2 is LQKENI. V shed 3 bases, J shed 0 bases, and the junction held 3 bases outside the gene matches. CDR3 protein: CASSPWDRLNTEAFF. CDR3 nucleotide sequence: TGTGCCAGCTCACCCTGGGACAGGCTGAACACTGAAGCTTTCTTT.

This clone was detected only once. V and J are TRBV6-5 and TRBJ2-5; no definite D call. The J call may not be correct, given that the DNA end is closer to TRBJ2-7. The germline gives CDR1 MNHEY, CDR2 SVGAGI. The length of the CDR3 is 13 residues. The CDR3 protein is CASSPQNSHEQYF. CDR3 nucleotide sequence: TGTGCCAGCAGCCCCCAGAACAGCCACGAGCAGTACTTC.